The clone carrying this T cell receptor beta chain has ten or more counts. The record originates from a study of T-cell reconstitution after alpha-beta-depleted transplantation in children. Preparation of the TCRbeta library used unique molecular identifiers. TCRdb reprocessed the PCR reads with MiXCR, giving one entry per CDR3 protein. The data contain 230,000 or so distinct CDR3 sequences, approximately 9.9% of them seen just once; the ten biggest clones take up less than 6%. This sequence was found in a human donor who donated a stem cell graft to a child with SCID. The sample in question was PBMCs from the stem cell graft donor, obtained from the stem cell graft.

CDR3 sequence reads: CASSYWGTGEDTQYF. The CDR3 bases are TGTGCCAGCAGTTACTGGGGGACAGGGGAAGATACGCAGTATTTT. The chain couples TRBV6-5 to TRBJ2-3; TRBD1 aligns across 10 bases. This CDR3 region has 15 residues. The V and J ends lost 1 base and 5 bases, in that order; junction bases with no gene match: 3. Germline loops: CDR1 MNHEY, CDR2 SVGAGI.